This T cell receptor (beta chain) originates from a study of cytomegalovirus exposure and HLA in healthy donors. The overall study: Early released data comprised around 80 million unique TCRs from HLA-typed donors. Study-wide points: For TCR beta chains, V- and J-gene trimming was later linked to a missense DCLRE1C variant.

The germline V gene has CDR1 LGHNA and CDR2 YSLEER. V gave up 3 bases and J gave up 4 bases, with 15 bases separating them. The CDR3 contains 16 residues. Concerning this clone itself: Its antigen is currently unknown.

PCR primers comprised 60 Vbeta and 13 Jbeta primers. Only in-frame clones appear in the TCRdb table, and some are missing; sequencing was by immunoSEQ multiplex PCR. The sample shows around 190,000 clones, roughly three quarters of them seen only once. This rearrangement joins TRBV4-3 to TRBJ2-2; D gene ambiguous. Sequencing was carried out using PBMCs. The clonotype originates from a woman between 45 and 65 years old in good health and CMV-seronegative. CDR3 region: CASSHDRLTVTGELFF. CDR3 coding DNA: TGCGCCAGCAGCCATGACCGACTGACGGTCACCGGGGAGCTGTTTTTT.